The T cell receptor beta chain described here comes from a study of blood T cell repertoires in COVID-19. Study-level background: Samples of COVID-19 (acute and convalescent) were obtained from the United States, Italy and Spain. In each case, the material was cDNA or gDNA derived from T cells, B-cell-depleted T cells, or PBMCs.

Seattle researchers signed up patients amid active infection and tracked them longitudinally. Methods used by the authors: Amplification with reference gene primers provided the estimates of nucleated cell counts. Libraries were prepared by immunoSEQ multiplex PCR; TCRdb keeps only in-frame clonotypes and omits some of them. V and J calls and clone size are those listed in that table; D and trimming were worked out from the DNA. The table shows 300,000 to 400,000 clones, with approximately 88% occurring only once. This CDR3 has 14 amino acids. The junction had 7 bases not matched to a gene; V was cut back by 3 bases and J by 8 bases. CDR1 and CDR2 (germline): SNHLY, FYNNEI.

The receptor was derived from a man younger than 45 with COVID-19, enrolled during active disease. Sequences were obtained from peripheral blood. The chain is built from TRBV2 and TRBJ1-1; 9 positions match TRBD1. CDR3 residues: CASSETGGRPEAFF. CDR3 sequence (DNA): TGTGCCAGCAGTGAGACAGGGGGACGCCCAGAAGCTTTCTTT.